Below, 16 T cell receptor beta chains from the same sample are listed, as sequenced in a study of tumor-infiltrating lymphocytes in primary liver carcinoma. Using a constant-region primer together with ProtoScript II reverse transcriptase, TCR beta cDNA was made from 450 to 600 ng of total RNA. Employing slightly modified ARM-PCR, three nested multiplex PCR rounds were run, and these gave rise to the TCR beta libraries. The two initial PCR rounds, roughly 9 cycles each, used TRBV1-TRBV30 forward and C-beta reverse primers. MiXCR, applied by TCRdb to the multiplex PCR reads, yields one record per CDR3 protein. Altogether more than 95,000 distinct CDR3 sequences are present, 80% to 85% being singletons, with the ten largest covering about 20%. Joint extraction of RNA and DNA used roughly 20-32 mg of bulk tissue that was unsorted. Sequences were obtained from liver tumor tissue from sampling region 3. The subset here: tumor region T3, left-lateral pole. The receptor source for this set is a middle-aged man with primary liver carcinoma and hepatitis B virus infection.

Comments on this clonotype: The CDR3 does not end in the conserved phenylalanine or tryptophan, so this is likely a read error. No DNA is shown, since the ends of the CDR3 on it are uncertain; the CDR3 is the one TCRdb lists. V gene TRBV5-4 combines with J gene TRBJ2-5. CDR1 is SGHNT, CDR2 YYREEE, per germline (reference sequence). With termini counted, the CDR3 has 14 amino acids. The CDR3 loop reads CASSLTGNQETQYL.

To note about this clonotype: This CDR3 is missing its conserved last phenylalanine or tryptophan, likely due to a read error. The DNA is left out, because the CDR3 cannot be placed on it with certainty; the CDR3 is given as TCRdb lists it. The V and J genes are TRBV5-1 and TRBJ2-5; the table calls TRBD1, which could not be checked here. Germline-derived CDR1 and CDR2 are SGHRS and YFSETQ. With termini counted, the CDR3 has 14 amino acids. The CDR3 protein is CASSPRSRRETHYL.

On this clonotype: At one end, the junction sequence differs from germline, possibly due to a read error. V is TRBV11-1 and J is TRBJ1-2; 9 nucleotides align to TRBD1. In germline, CDR1 is SGHAT, CDR2 FQDESV (reference sequence). The CDR3 consists of 15 residues. The DNA of the CDR3 is TGTGCCAGCAGCCCGGGACAGGGTCATAGCTATGGCTACGCCTTT. Translating it yields CASSPGQGHSYGYAF.

This clonotype has a count of ten or more. The chain combines TRBV5-1 with TRBJ1-2; no definite D call. Germline V CDR1 and CDR2: SGHRS, YFSETQ. The length of the CDR3 is 13 residues. V was trimmed by 4 bases and J by 8 bases, leaving 15 bases between them. CDR3 amino acids: CASSPGAVVGYTF. CDR3 bases: TGCGCCAGCAGCCCTGGTGCGGTTGTCGGCTACACCTTC.

This clonotype was counted a single time. At one end the junction does not follow the germline gene, possibly because of a read error. The gene calls are TRBV4-3 and TRBJ2-6; possible D gene TRBD1, 6 bases. This CDR3 is built from 15 residues. Germline V gene sequence: CDR1 LGHNA, CDR2 YSLEER. Here the CDR3 reads CGSSQGIPGAKVLTF. The CDR3 DNA follows: TGCGGCAGCAGCCAGGGGATACCTGGGGCCAAGGTCCTGACTTTC.

This clonotype has a single count. One end of the junction is discordant with germline, which a read error may explain. This chain links TRBV6-1 with TRBJ2-1, with 7 bases identical to TRBD2. CDR1 and CDR2 (germline): MNHNS, SASEGT. The CDR3 totals 16 residues. CDR3 sequence reads: CTSSTLTSRRSHEQFF. In nucleotides, the CDR3 is TGTACCAGCAGTACCTTGACTAGCAGGAGAAGCCATGAGCAGTTCTTC.

This clonotype has at least ten counts. The J gene is TRBJ2-2, the V gene TRBV6-2 or TRBV6-3; no reliable D call. Germline lookup yields CDR1 MNHEY and CDR2 SVGEGT. The CDR3 is made up of 12 amino acids. The V end was cut by 6 bases, the J end by 3 bases, with 5 bases between. In DNA, the CDR3 is TGTGCCAGCAGCTCATACACCGGGGAGCTGTTTTTT. Its translation: CASSSYTGELFF.

As to this clonotype: A much larger clone lies one base from this, so it may be a read error. The genes are TRBV7-9 and TRBJ1-2; the D is unclear. Germline values: CDR1 SEHNR, CDR2 FQNEAQ (reference sequence). CDR3 size: 11 residues. As DNA, the CDR3 is TGTGCCAGCAGCTCCAGCTATGACTACACCTTC. This codes for CASSSSYDYTF.

On this clonotype: Its ends do not fully match the called genes, so a read error is possible. The chain has TRBV7-9 and TRBJ2-1; either TRBD1 or TRBD2 may supply D (5 bases each). The CDR3 spans 16 residues. Germline loops: CDR1 SEHNR, CDR2 FQNEAQ (reference sequence). The chain's CDR3 is CASSLALVGAYNEQFF. As DNA, the CDR3 is TGTGCCAGCAGTTTAGCCCTAGTGGGGGCCTACAATGAGCAGTTCTTC.

Concerning this clonotype itself: The missing conserved phenylalanine or tryptophan at the end of this CDR3 makes a read error likely. V and J are TRBV29-1 and TRBJ2-2; 10 bases are shared with TRBD2. Germline assignment: CDR1 SQVTM and CDR2 ANQGSEA. This CDR3 has 15 residues. This CDR3 is CRAGTSAANTGELFI. CDR3 DNA: TGCAGAGCTGGGACTAGCGCGGCGAACACCGGGGAGCTGTTTATT.

To note about this clonotype: One junction end disagrees with the germline gene, perhaps due to a read error. V gene TRBV5-6 combines with J gene TRBJ2-3, with D hard to call. CDR3 length: 11 residues. Germline V gives CDR1 SGHDT, CDR2 YYEEEE. For the CDR3, the DNA is TGTGCCAGCAGCCGATCGGGTACGCAGTATTTC. Its translation is CASSRSGTQYF.

A word on this clonotype: Relative to the germline gene, one junction end is altered; a read error may explain this. The chain links TRBV6-5 to TRBJ2-1, with TRBD2 as a possible D gene (5 bases). The CDR3 loop spans 15 amino acids. Germline CDR1 is MNHEY and CDR2 is SVGAGI. In DNA, the CDR3 is TGTACCAGCAGTTACGAGGGAGCAGCCTACAATGAGCACTTCTTC. It is translated as CTSSYEGAAYNEHFF.

A note on this clonotype: Relative to the germline gene, one junction end is altered; a read error may explain this. In DNA, the CDR3 is TGCGCCAGCAGCTTGGCACCTAGCGGGATTGGAGATACTCAGTATTTT. It translates to CASSLAPSGIGDTQYF. The chain links TRBV5-1 to TRBJ2-3, with TRBD2 identical over 9 bases. Germline V gene sequence: CDR1 SGHRS, CDR2 YFSETQ. CDR3 length: 16 residues.

Details on this clonotype: The junction shows a germline mismatch at one end, possibly a read error. The chain couples TRBV10-3 to TRBJ2-1; no clear D gene. Looked up from germline, CDR1 is ENHRY and CDR2 is SYGVKD. This CDR3 has 12 amino acids. CDR3 sequence: CAIADGYYEPFF. DNA for the CDR3: TGTGCCATAGCAGACGGTTACTATGAGCCGTTCTTC.

Notes on this clonotype: This clone may be a read error of a much larger clone one base away. The chain joins TRBV28 to TRBJ2-5; D may be TRBD1 (6 bases). The CDR3 extends over 16 amino acids. Germline V gene data show CDR1 as MDHEN and CDR2 as SYDVKM. The CDR3 sequence is CVSRQGPMRGRETQYF. The CDR3 DNA follows: TGTGTCAGCAGGCAGGGGCCAATGAGGGGGAGAGAGACCCAGTACTTC.

With regard to this clonotype: The junction shows a germline mismatch at one end, possibly a read error. This sequence joins TRBV11-3 and TRBJ1-5; maybe TRBD1 (6 bases). The CDR3 has 15 residues. Germline V gene data show CDR1 as SGHNT and CDR2 as YENEEA. The DNA of the CDR3 is TGTGCCAGCAACTTAGATCTGGGGGCGGCTCAACCCCAGCATTTT. Residues: CASNLDLGAAQPQHF.